The 25 T cell receptor beta chains below were found in one sample sequenced in a study of tumor and adjacent non-tumor tissue in lung cancer. The template was RNA from unsorted bulk tissue. This non-tumor lung sample came from over 3 cm beyond the tumor edge. TCRbeta libraries were built with three rounds of nested PCR, modified from ARM-PCR. TCRdb processed the multiplex PCR reads anew with MiXCR; each CDR3 protein has one entry. The data contain approximately 110,000 distinct CDR3 sequences, about 63% of them singletons. The sequenced sample was distant non-tumor lung tissue. These receptors all stem from a man in his sixties with non-small cell lung cancer.

About this clonotype itself: A read error may produce the germline difference seen at one junction end. V and J are TRBV10-1 and TRBJ2-3, with D possibly matching TRBD2 (6 bases). Germline V lookup: CDR1 WNHNN, CDR2 SYGVQD (reference sequence). This CDR3 is built from 16 residues. The CDR3 is CTSSDGLAGSTDTQHF. In nucleotides, the CDR3 is TGCACCAGCAGTGATGGTCTTGCGGGAAGCACAGATACGCAACATTTT.

In the case of this clonotype: At one of its ends the junction is not consistent with the germline gene, which may arise from a read error. V gene TRBV6-5 combines with J gene TRBJ1-5, with D possibly matching TRBD1 (6 bases). Germline assignment: CDR1 MNHEY and CDR2 SVGAGI. The CDR3 extends over 12 amino acids. DNA for the CDR3: TGTGCCAACAGTACAGGGTGTCAGCCCCAGCATTTT. Residues: CANSTGCQPQHF.

This clonotype was recorded a few times. V usage is TRBV9 and J usage is TRBJ2-3, with D perhaps assigned TRBD1 or TRBD2 (6 bases each). The V end was cut by 0 bases, the J end by 3 bases, with 11 bases between. The germline gives CDR1 SGDLS, CDR2 YYNGEE. This CDR3 contains 15 residues. DNA of the CDR3: TGTGCCAGCAGCGTAGTGGGGGGCCGAACAGATACGCAGTATTTT. Amino acids: CASSVVGGRTDTQYF.

Note on this clonotype: A much larger clonotype is one base distant, so this may be a read error. This chain uses TRBV20-1 with TRBJ1-6; a possible D gene is TRBD1 (5 bases). The ends were cut back, 4 bases at V and 7 bases at J, with 14 bases in the middle. The CDR3 has 14 residues. Germline V gives CDR1 DFQATT, CDR2 SNEGSKA (reference sequence). Here the CDR3 reads CSAKPGSGNSPLHF. The CDR3 DNA reads as TGCAGTGCTAAACCCGGGTCAGGGAATTCACCCCTCCACTTT.

Only a few counts were recorded for this clonotype. The rearrangement uses TRBV20-1 and TRBJ2-3; TRBD2 matches 10 bases. V shed 5 bases, J shed 1 base, and the junction held 3 bases outside the gene matches. CDR1 and CDR2 from the germline V gene are DFQATT and SNEGSKA (reference sequence). The CDR3 is made up of 14 amino acids. CDR3: CSAPGTSGTDTQYF. The CDR3 nucleotides are TGCAGTGCTCCCGGGACTAGCGGCACAGATACGCAGTATTTT.

About this clonotype itself: At one boundary the junction diverges from the germline segment, which might be a read error. The rearrangement links TRBV12-3 or TRBV12-4 to TRBJ1-5; 8 nucleotides match TRBD1. The CDR3 is made up of 14 amino acids. The CDR3 DNA sequence: TGTGACAGCAGCATTGGGACAGGCAATCAGCCCCAACATTTT. Translation: CDSSIGTGNQPQHF.

The V and J genes are TRBV20-1 and TRBJ2-3; 9 positions agree with TRBD2. The CDR3 is 15 residues long. The germline V gene has CDR1 DFQATT and CDR2 SNEGSKA (reference sequence). The ends lost 6 bases at V and 8 bases at J; junction bases unmatched: 15. Here the CDR3 reads CSATRRGGAAGTQYF. The CDR3 coding sequence is TGCAGTGCAACACGTCGCGGGGGGGCCGCAGGTACGCAGTATTTT.

A word on this clonotype: This clone may be a read error of a much larger clone one base away. The V call is TRBV12-3 or TRBV12-4, the J call TRBJ2-2; perhaps TRBD2 as D (7 bases). The CDR3 runs to 14 residues. CDR3 protein: CANSLGGAAGELFF. DNA for the CDR3: TGTGCCAACAGTTTAGGGGGGGCTGCCGGGGAGCTGTTTTTT.

A note on this clonotype: A much larger clone lies one base from this, so it may be a read error. The V and J genes are TRBV12-3 or TRBV12-4 and TRBJ2-1, with 9 bases lining up with TRBD2. Trimming at V came to 8 bases and at J to 2 bases, leaving 7 bases not matched to a gene. The CDR3 is 15 residues long. CDR3 nucleotide sequence: TGTGCCAGCGCCTGGGCGGGGGGGCCCTACAATGAGCAGTTCTTC. Protein sequence: CASAWAGGPYNEQFF.

This chain uses TRBV10-3 with TRBJ2-2, with D possibly being TRBD1 or TRBD2 (5 bases each). Trimming took 10 bases from V and 1 from J, leaving 10 bases between them. Germline V lookup: CDR1 ENHRY, CDR2 SYGVKD. CDR3 size: 13 residues. The CDR3 nucleotides read TGTGCCAGTAGAGGGGTGAACACCGGGGAGCTGTTTTTT. Translation: CASRGVNTGELFF.

The CDR3 is CASSPLKLAEQYF. As DNA, the CDR3 is TGTGCCAGCAGCCCACTAAAACTAGCGGAGCAGTACTTC. This chain connects TRBV13 to TRBJ2-7; TRBD2 matches at 7 bases. There are 13 residues in the CDR3. J was trimmed by 7 bases and V by 5 bases; bases with no gene match: 8. Germline CDR1 PRHDT, CDR2 FYEKMQ (reference sequence).

About this clonotype: An end of the junction does not agree with germline; a read error may underlie this. This chain uses TRBV20-1 with TRBJ1-4; maybe TRBD1 (6 bases). The germline V gene encodes CDR1 DFQATT and CDR2 SNEGSKA (reference sequence). This CDR3 spans 14 amino acids. DNA of the CDR3: TGCAGTGCTAATGACAGGATTTTGGGCGGAAAACCGTTTTTT. As protein: CSANDRILGGKPFF.

On this clonotype: Since the CDR3 does not end with the conserved phenylalanine or tryptophan, this likely comes from a read error. No DNA is shown, since the ends of the CDR3 on it are uncertain; the CDR3 is the one TCRdb lists. The chain carries TRBV11-3 and TRBJ2-7; the DNA was not compared with TRBD2, the D call given in the table. Germline CDR1 SGHNT, CDR2 YENEEA. The CDR3 spans 15 residues, counting both ends. The CDR3 is CASRRTSGSSYERYI.

Comment on this clonotype: Given the absence of the conserved phenylalanine or tryptophan at the CDR3 end, a read error is likely. V is TRBV12-3 or TRBV12-4 and J is TRBJ1-2; 8 bases line up with TRBD1. This CDR3 comprises 15 residues. Trimming cost V 6 bases and J 2 bases; bases outside gene matches: 8. The DNA of the CDR3 is TGTGCCAGCAGGGGGACAGGAATGACGAACTATGGCTACACCTAC. This sequence encodes CASRGTGMTNYGYTY.

As regards this clonotype: Its ends do not fully match the called genes, so a read error is possible. The gene calls are TRBV19 and TRBJ1-1; D perhaps matches TRBD1 (5 bases). In germline, CDR1 is LNHDA, CDR2 SQIVND (reference sequence). The CDR3 runs 15 residues. The CDR3 bases are TGTGCCAGTAGTATAGATCACAGGTCGAACACTGAAACTTTCTTT. Translating it yields CASSIDHRSNTETFF.

On this clonotype: A much more abundant neighbour one base away suggests this may be a read error. Because the CDR3 is missing its conserved closing phenylalanine or tryptophan, this is likely a read error. V usage is TRBV4-3 and J usage is TRBJ2-1; TRBD2 matches at 13 bases. The V gene end was trimmed by 1 base and the J gene end by 9 bases; junction bases not matched to a gene: 0. Germline lookup yields CDR1 LGHNA and CDR2 YSLEER. This CDR3 spans 14 amino acids. This CDR3 is CASSQGTSGSEQFL. CDR3 DNA sequence: TGCGCCAGCAGCCAAGGGACTAGCGGGAGTGAGCAGTTCCTC.

On this clonotype itself: An end of the junction does not agree with germline; a read error may underlie this. The rearrangement uses TRBV29-1 and TRBJ2-5; TRBD2 matches 7 bases. Germline CDR1 SQVTM, CDR2 ANQGSEA. The CDR3 is made up of 13 amino acids. This CDR3 is CSVEYVAGESQYF. The CDR3 region has the DNA TGCAGCGTTGAATATGTTGCGGGAGAGAGCCAGTACTTC.

The chain recombines TRBV12-3 or TRBV12-4 with TRBJ2-7; D ambiguous. The CDR3 totals 13 residues. The V gene lost 5 bases and the J gene lost 13 bases, with 21 bases spanning the gap. The CDR3 bases are TGTGCCAGCAGTCCGACCGTCCAATACGAGTATTACTTC. Translated: CASSPTVQYEYYF.

Comment on this clonotype: A much larger clone differs from this one at a single base, so this may be a read error. This rearrangement joins TRBV12-3 or TRBV12-4 to TRBJ1-1; D unclear. CDR3 length: 10 residues. The CDR3 region is CTSSGQGAFF. CDR3 in DNA: TGTACCAGCAGTGGGCAAGGAGCTTTCTTT.

The gene calls are TRBV6-5 and TRBJ1-1; D is ambiguous. Trimming cost V 1 base and J 1 base, with 16 bases left between them. Germline V gives CDR1 MNHEY, CDR2 SVGAGI. This CDR3 spans 17 amino acids. This CDR3 is CASSYLAGSAKNTEAFF. CDR3 nucleotides: TGTGCCAGCAGTTACTTAGCTGGGTCAGCTAAGAACACTGAAGCTTTCTTT.

Worth noting for this clonotype: A much larger clone lies a single base off, so this may be a read error. The chain uses TRBV5-5 and TRBJ1-5; D is unresolved. This CDR3 contains 13 residues. Deletions cut 0 bases from V and 8 bases from J, with 9 bases between. In germline, CDR1 is SGHKS, CDR2 YYEKEE (reference sequence). CDR3 DNA sequence: TGTGCCAGCAGCTTGGCTCTCTATAAGCCCCAGCATTTT. Residues: CASSLALYKPQHF.

This clonotype was seen once. Compared with germline, one end of the junction differs, possibly owing to a read error. The chain recombines TRBV4-3 with TRBJ2-2; a possible D gene is TRBD2 (5 bases). CDR1 and CDR2 (germline): LGHNA, YSLEER. This CDR3 contains 15 residues. CDR3: CASSQDKAGTWELFF. CDR3 nucleotide sequence: TGCGCAAGCAGCCAAGACAAGGCGGGCACCTGGGAGCTGTTTTTT.

This clonotype has ten or more counts. V and J are TRBV12-3 or TRBV12-4 and TRBJ2-2, with no clear D. This CDR3 is built from 11 residues. Trimming stripped 8 bases from V and 9 bases from J, with 10 bases between. CDR3 in DNA: TGTGCCAGCGGCTCCCCCCGGGAGCTGTTTTTT. As protein: CASGSPRELFF.

On this clonotype: Since no conserved phenylalanine or tryptophan closes the CDR3, a read error is the likely cause. CDR3 coding DNA: TGCAGCGTTGGGACTAGCGGGAGAGAGATCCAGTACCTA. This sequence encodes CSVGTSGREIQYL. This chain connects TRBV29-1 to TRBJ2-5; 13 nucleotides agree with TRBD2. In germline, CDR1 is SQVTM, CDR2 ANQGSEA. The CDR3 is 13 amino acids.

Regarding this clonotype: The CDR3 end shows no conserved phenylalanine or tryptophan, and so a read error is likely. Here the CDR3 reads CASSRGLAGISEQYL. The CDR3 coding sequence is TGTGCCAGTAGTCGAGGACTAGCGGGAATATCCGAGCAGTACCTC. This chain connects TRBV6-6 to TRBJ2-7; 12 positions match TRBD2. This CDR3 has 15 amino acids. Germline CDR1 MNHNY, CDR2 SVGAGI (reference sequence). The ends lost 9 bases at V and 6 bases at J; junction bases unmatched: 12.